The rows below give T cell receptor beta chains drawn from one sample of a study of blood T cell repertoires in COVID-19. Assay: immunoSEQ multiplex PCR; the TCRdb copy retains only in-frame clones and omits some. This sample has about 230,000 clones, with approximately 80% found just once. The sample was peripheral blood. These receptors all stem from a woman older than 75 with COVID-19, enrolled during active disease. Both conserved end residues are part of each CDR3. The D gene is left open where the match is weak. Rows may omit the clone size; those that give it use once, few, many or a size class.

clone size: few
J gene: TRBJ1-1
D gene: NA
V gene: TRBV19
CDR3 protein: CASSLSGTRVNAEAFF
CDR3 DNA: TGTGCCAGTTCACTTTCCGGGACAAGGGTGAACGCTGAAGCTTTCTTT

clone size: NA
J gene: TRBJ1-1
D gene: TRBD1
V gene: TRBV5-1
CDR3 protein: CASSTDRGTAEAFF
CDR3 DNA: TGCGCCAGCAGCACGGACAGGGGAACGGCTGAAGCTTTCTTT

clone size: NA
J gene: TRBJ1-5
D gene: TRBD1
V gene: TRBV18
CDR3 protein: CASSLDRVQPQHF
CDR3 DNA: TGTGCCAGCTCCTTAGACAGGGTACAGCCCCAGCATTTT

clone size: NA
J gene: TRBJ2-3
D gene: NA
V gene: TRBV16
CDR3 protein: CASSQSSAPGTDTQYF
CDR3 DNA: TGTGCCAGCAGCCAATCATCGGCCCCAGGTACGGATACGCAGTATTTT

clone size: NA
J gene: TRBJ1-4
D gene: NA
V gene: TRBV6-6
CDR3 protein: CASIRRINEKLFF
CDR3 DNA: TGTGCCAGCATTCGGCGGATTAATGAAAAACTGTTTTTT

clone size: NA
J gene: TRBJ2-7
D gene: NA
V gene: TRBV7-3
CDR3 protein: CASSSGPVGGEQYF
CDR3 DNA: TGTGCCAGCAGCAGCGGCCCGGTCGGGGGTGAGCAGTACTTC

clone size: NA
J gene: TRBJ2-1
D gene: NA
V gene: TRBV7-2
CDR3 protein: CASILELQDHNEQFF
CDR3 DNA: TGTGCCAGCATCCTAGAACTACAGGACCACAATGAGCAGTTCTTC

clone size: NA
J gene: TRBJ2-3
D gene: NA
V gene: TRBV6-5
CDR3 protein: CASGRGAGTDTQYF
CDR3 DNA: TGTGCCAGCGGGCGGGGCGCTGGCACAGATACGCAGTATTTT

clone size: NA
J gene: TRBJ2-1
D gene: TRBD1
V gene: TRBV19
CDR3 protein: CASSRTGLGNEQFF
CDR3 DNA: TGTGCCAGTAGTCGGACAGGACTCGGCAATGAGCAGTTCTTC

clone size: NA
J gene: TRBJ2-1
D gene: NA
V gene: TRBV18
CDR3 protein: CASSPGLVAYNEQFF
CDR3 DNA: TGTGCCAGCTCACCTGGACTTGTGGCCTACAATGAGCAGTTCTTC

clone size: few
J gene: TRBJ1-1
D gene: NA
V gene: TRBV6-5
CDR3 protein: CASSYGGRTEAFF
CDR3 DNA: TGTGCCAGCAGTTATGGAGGTCGCACTGAAGCTTTCTTT

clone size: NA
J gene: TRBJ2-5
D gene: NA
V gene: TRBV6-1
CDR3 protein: CASSEVFLGGETQYF
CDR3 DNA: TGTGCCAGCAGTGAAGTTTTCCTGGGAGGAGAGACCCAGTACTTC

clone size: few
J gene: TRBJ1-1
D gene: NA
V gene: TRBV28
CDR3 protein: CASSPLQQGTEAFF
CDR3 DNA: TGTGCCAGCAGTCCCCTCCAGCAGGGAACTGAAGCTTTCTTT

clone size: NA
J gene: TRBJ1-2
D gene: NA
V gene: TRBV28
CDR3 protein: CASSLNGLNYGYTF
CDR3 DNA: TGTGCCAGCAGTCTCAACGGTCTCAACTATGGCTACACCTTC

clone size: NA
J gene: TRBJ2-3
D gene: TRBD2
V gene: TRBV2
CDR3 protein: CASRRLARFTDTQYF
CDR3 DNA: TGTGCCAGCAGGAGACTAGCGCGCTTCACAGATACGCAGTATTTT

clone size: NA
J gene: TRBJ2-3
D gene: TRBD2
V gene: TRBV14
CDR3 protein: CASSQGSGSNTDTQYF
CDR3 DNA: TGTGCCAGCAGCCAAGGGAGCGGGAGTAATACAGATACGCAGTATTTT

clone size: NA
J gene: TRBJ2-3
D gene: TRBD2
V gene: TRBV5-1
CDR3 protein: CASSLGTSSDTQYF
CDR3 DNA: TGCGCCAGCAGCCTCGGGACTAGCTCAGATACGCAGTATTTT

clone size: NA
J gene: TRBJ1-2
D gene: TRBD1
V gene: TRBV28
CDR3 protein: CASSLTGQGYGYTF
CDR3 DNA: TGTGCCAGCAGTTTAACGGGACAGGGGTATGGCTACACCTTC

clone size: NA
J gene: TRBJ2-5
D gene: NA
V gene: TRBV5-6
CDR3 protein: CASSLGRSGTQYF
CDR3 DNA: TGTGCCAGCAGCTTGGGGAGATCCGGGACCCAGTACTTC

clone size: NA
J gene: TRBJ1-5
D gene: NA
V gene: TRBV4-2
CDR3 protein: CASSQRQEQPQHF
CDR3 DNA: TGTGCCAGCAGCCAACGACAGGAACAGCCCCAGCATTTT

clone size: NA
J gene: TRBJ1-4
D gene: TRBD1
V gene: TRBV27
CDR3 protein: CASSLRRPGTGKEKLFF
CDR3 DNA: TGTGCCAGCAGTTTAAGGAGACCCGGGACAGGGAAAGAAAAACTGTTTTTT

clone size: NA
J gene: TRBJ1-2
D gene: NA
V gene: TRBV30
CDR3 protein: CAWSPTSEVLGGYTF
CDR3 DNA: TGTGCCTGGAGTCCCACCTCGGAGGTCCTGGGGGGCTACACCTTC

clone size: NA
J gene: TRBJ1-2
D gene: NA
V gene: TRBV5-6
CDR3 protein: CASSSLTEFITDYGYTF
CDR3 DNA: TGTGCCAGCAGCTCATTGACAGAATTCATAACGGACTATGGCTACACCTTC

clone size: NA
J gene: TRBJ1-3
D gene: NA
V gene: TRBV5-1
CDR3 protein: CASSEGGSGNTIYF
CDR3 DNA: TGCGCCAGCAGCGAAGGGGGCTCTGGAAACACCATATATTTT

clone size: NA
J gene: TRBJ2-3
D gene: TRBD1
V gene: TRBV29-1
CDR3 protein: CSVEGQGAGDTQYF
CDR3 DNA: TGCAGCGTTGAAGGGCAGGGGGCTGGAGATACGCAGTATTTT

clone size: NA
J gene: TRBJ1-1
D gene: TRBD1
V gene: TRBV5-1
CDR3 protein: CASSLGGIPGGHRGTEAFF
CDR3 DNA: TGCGCCAGCAGCTTGGGTGGGATTCCAGGGGGCCACAGGGGAACTGAAGCTTTCTTT

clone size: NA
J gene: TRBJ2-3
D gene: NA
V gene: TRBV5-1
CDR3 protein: CASSIGQGTDTQYF
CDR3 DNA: TGCGCCAGCAGCATCGGACAAGGGACAGATACGCAGTATTTT

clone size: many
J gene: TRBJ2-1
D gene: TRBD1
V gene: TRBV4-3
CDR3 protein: CASSQESGTGEFF
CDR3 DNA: TGCGCCAGCAGCCAAGAATCAGGGACAGGGGAATTCTTC

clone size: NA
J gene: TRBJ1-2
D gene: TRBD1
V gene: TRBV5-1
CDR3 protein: CASTSGTGDFNYGYTF
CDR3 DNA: TGCGCCAGCACATCCGGGACAGGAGATTTTAACTATGGCTACACCTTC

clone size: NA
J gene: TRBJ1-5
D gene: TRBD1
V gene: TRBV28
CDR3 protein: CASSFKRDRIWPQHF
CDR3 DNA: TGTGCCAGCAGTTTTAAGCGGGACAGGATTTGGCCCCAGCATTTT

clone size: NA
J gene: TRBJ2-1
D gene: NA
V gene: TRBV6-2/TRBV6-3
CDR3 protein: CASSPQGLEQFF
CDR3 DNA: TGTGCCAGCAGTCCCCAGGGACTCGAGCAGTTCTTC

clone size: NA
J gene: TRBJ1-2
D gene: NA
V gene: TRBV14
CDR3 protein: CASRKQGSTNGYTF
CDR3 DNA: TGTGCCAGCAGGAAACAGGGCAGTACGAATGGCTACACCTTC

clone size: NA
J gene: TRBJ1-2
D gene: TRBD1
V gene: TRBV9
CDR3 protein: CASSVDPLLTGSYGYTF
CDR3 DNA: TGTGCCAGCAGCGTAGATCCCCTCCTGACAGGGAGCTATGGCTACACCTTC

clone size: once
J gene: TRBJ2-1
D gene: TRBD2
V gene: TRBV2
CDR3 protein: CASSPALAGGYDEQFF
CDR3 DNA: TGTGCCAGCAGTCCCGCCTTAGCGGGGGGGTACGATGAGCAGTTCTTC

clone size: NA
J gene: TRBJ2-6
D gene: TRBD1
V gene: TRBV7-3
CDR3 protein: CASSLRTGPGANVLTF
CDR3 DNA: TGTGCCAGCAGCTTAAGGACAGGCCCTGGGGCCAACGTCCTGACTTTC

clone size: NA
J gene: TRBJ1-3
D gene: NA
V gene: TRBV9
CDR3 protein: CASSPRRDGSGNTIYF
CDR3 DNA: TGTGCCAGCAGCCCGAGGAGAGATGGCTCTGGAAACACCATATATTTT

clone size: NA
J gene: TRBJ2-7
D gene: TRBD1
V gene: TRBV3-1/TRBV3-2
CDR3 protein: CASSPQDRLYEQYF
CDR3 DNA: TGTGCCAGCAGCCCACAGGACAGGCTCTACGAGCAGTACTTC

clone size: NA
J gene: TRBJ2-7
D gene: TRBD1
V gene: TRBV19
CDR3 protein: CASRETGGSSYEQYF
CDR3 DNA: TGTGCCAGTAGGGAAACAGGGGGTTCCTCCTACGAGCAGTACTTC

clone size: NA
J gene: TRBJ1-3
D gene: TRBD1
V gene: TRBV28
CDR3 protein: CASRGQGTNTIYF
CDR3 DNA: TGTGCCAGCAGGGGACAGGGGACAAACACCATATATTTT

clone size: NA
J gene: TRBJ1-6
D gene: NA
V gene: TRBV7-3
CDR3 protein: CASSSGNSYNSPLHF
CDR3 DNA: TGTGCCAGCAGCTCGGGAAACTCCTATAATTCACCCCTCCACTTT

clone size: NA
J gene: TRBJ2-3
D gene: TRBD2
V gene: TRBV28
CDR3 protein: CASSLTSGVSTDTQYF
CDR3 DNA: TGTGCCAGCAGTTTGACTAGCGGGGTCAGCACAGATACGCAGTATTTT

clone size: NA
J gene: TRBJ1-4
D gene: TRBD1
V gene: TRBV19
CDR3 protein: CATQDRGNEKLFF
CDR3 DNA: TGTGCCACCCAGGACAGGGGGAATGAAAAACTGTTTTTT

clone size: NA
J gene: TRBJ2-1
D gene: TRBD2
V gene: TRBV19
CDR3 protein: CASSAPTSGSKVEQFF
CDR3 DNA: TGTGCCAGTAGTGCCCCGACTAGCGGGAGTAAAGTTGAGCAGTTCTTC

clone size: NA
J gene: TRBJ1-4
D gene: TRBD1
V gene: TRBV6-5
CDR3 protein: CASSSQGKGEKLFF
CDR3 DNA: TGTGCCAGCAGTTCACAGGGGAAAGGAGAAAAACTGTTTTTT

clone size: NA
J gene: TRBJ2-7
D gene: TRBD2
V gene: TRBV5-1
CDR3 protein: CASSPSGATYEQYF
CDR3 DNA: TGCGCCAGCAGCCCCAGCGGGGCCACCTACGAGCAGTACTTC

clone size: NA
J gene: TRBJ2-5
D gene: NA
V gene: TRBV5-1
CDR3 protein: CASSRGKETQYF
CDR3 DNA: TGCGCCAGCAGCCGAGGGAAAGAGACCCAGTACTTC

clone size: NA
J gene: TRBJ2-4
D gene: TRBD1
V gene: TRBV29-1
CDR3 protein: CSVEQGANIQYF
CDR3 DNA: TGCAGCGTTGAACAGGGGGCAAACATTCAGTACTTC

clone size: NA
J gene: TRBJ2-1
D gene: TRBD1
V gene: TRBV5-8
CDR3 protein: CASNPGQGLYNEQFF
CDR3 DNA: TGTGCCAGCAATCCGGGACAGGGTCTCTACAATGAGCAGTTCTTC

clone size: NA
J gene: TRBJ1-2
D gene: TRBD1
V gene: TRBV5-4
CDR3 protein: CASSPRQGIRDGYTF
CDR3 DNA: TGTGCCAGCAGCCCGCGACAGGGGATTCGCGATGGCTACACCTTC